Below are 26 T cell receptor beta chains sequenced from a single sample in a study of cytomegalovirus exposure and HLA in healthy donors. The study ran its PCR with 60 Vbeta and 13 Jbeta primers. Assay used: immunoSEQ multiplex PCR; TCRdb lists only in-frame clones, some missing. The sample shows about 160,000 clones, around 84% of them seen only once. Sequenced sample: PBMCs. The receptor source for this set is a woman between 40 and 50 years old in good health and CMV-seronegative.

This clone was recorded a few times. The V and J genes are TRBV6-1 and TRBJ2-3, with a tentative D call TRBD1 (5 bases). Germline V gives CDR1 MNHNS, CDR2 SASEGT. The CDR3 extends over 12 amino acids. With 5 bases removed from V and 4 bases from J, the gap between germline ends came to 7 bases. CDR3 sequence: CASSLQADTQYF. The CDR3 DNA reads as TGTGCCAGCAGTCTACAGGCAGATACGCAGTATTTT.

This chain connects TRBV5-1 to TRBJ1-1; D is uncertain. This CDR3 comprises 14 residues. CDR1 is SGHRS and CDR2 is YFSETQ in the germline V gene. V was shortened by 0 bases and J by 4 bases, with 10 bases between the two germline ends. DNA for the CDR3: TGCGCCAGCAGCTTGGAGCGGGGAACCACTGAAGCTTTCTTT. Residues: CASSLERGTTEAFF.

The chain couples TRBV5-1 to TRBJ2-5, with D maybe TRBD1 (5 bases). CDR3 length equals 15 residues. V lost 4 bases and J lost 3, with 16 bases in between. Germline CDR1 and CDR2: SGHRS and YFSETQ. The DNA of the CDR3 is TGCGCCAGCAGCCAAGGGGCACTGATAGAAGAGACCCAGTACTTC. Its translation is CASSQGALIEETQYF.

The sample holds one count of this clone. This rearrangement joins TRBV6-1 to TRBJ2-1, with TRBD2 matching over 13 bases. V dropped 8 bases and J dropped 7; count of bases not matched to a gene: 5. This CDR3 spans 14 amino acids. Per the germline V gene, CDR1 is MNHNS and CDR2 is SASEGT. The CDR3 DNA reads as TGTGCCAGCCCGGGACTAGCGGGACGTAATGAGCAGTTCTTC. Its translation: CASPGLAGRNEQFF.

The genes are TRBV18 and TRBJ2-7, with 9 bases identical to TRBD2. Germline CDR1 reads KGHSH; CDR2 reads LQKENI. The V segment lost 3 bases and the J segment 3 bases; nucleotides outside the gene matches: 3. There are 14 residues in the CDR3. CDR3 sequence: CASSPLAGSYEQYF. The CDR3 DNA is TGTGCCAGCTCACCTCTAGCGGGGAGCTACGAGCAGTACTTC.

The chain uses TRBV18 and TRBJ1-1; 9 nucleotides agree with TRBD1. This CDR3 spans 12 amino acids. Looked up from germline, CDR1 is KGHSH and CDR2 is LQKENI. The J segment lost 10 bases and the V segment lost 5 bases, leaving 5 bases of the junction unmatched. CDR3 DNA: TGTGCCAGCTCAGTACAGGGGGCGCGAGCTTTCTTT. The encoded protein is CASSVQGARAFF.

The chain is built from TRBV7-8 and TRBJ1-6, with D unresolved. Germline V gene sequence: CDR1 SGHVS, CDR2 FQNEAQ. This CDR3 is built from 15 residues. V lost 1 base, J lost 0 bases, and 4 bases lay in between. CDR3 in amino acids: CASSLGSSYNSPLHF. The CDR3 DNA reads as TGTGCCAGCAGCTTAGGGAGCTCCTATAATTCACCCCTCCACTTT.

The V and J genes are TRBV7-9 and TRBJ2-7, with 9 nucleotides matching TRBD1. CDR1 and CDR2 (germline): SEHNR, FQNEAQ (reference sequence). J lost 4 bases, V lost 5 bases, and 6 bases had no gene match. This CDR3 region has 14 residues. The DNA for the CDR3 is TGTGCCAGCAGCAAACAGGGGGCGCGGTACGAGCAGTACTTC. Amino acid sequence: CASSKQGARYEQYF. Complete variable domain (other parts from reference TRBV7-9 and TRBJ2-7): DTGVSQNPRHKITKRGQNVTFRCDPISEHNRLYWYRQTLGQGPEFLTYFQNEAQLEKSRLLSDRFSAERPKGSFSTLEIQRTEQGDSAMYLCASSKQGARYEQYFGPGTRLTVT.

This clone has only one observation. The CDR3 nucleotides are TGTGCCAGCAGCGGGAGGGGTGGGGGCTTTTTCAATGAGCAGTTCTTC. Its protein is CASSGRGGGFFNEQFF. The chain recombines TRBV14 with TRBJ2-1, with D possibly matching TRBD2 (7 bases). The CDR3 loop spans 16 amino acids. V lost 5 bases and J lost 6, with 20 bases in between. Germline CDR1 and CDR2: SGHDN and FVKESK.

In DNA, the CDR3 is TGTGCCAGCAGCCAAGACGGTACAGCGGGGAGCACAGATACGCAGTATTTT. Protein sequence: CASSQDGTAGSTDTQYF. V gene TRBV4-2 combines with J gene TRBJ2-3, with TRBD2 identical over 7 bases. The germline CDR1 and CDR2 sequences are LGHNA and YNFKEQ. The CDR3 has 17 residues. J was trimmed by 0 bases and V by 0 bases; bases with no gene match: 6.

The chain recombines TRBV6-6 with TRBJ1-2, with D perhaps matching TRBD1 (6 bases). The ends were cut back, 8 bases at V and 4 bases at J, with 14 bases in the middle. Germline V lookup: CDR1 MNHNY, CDR2 SVGAGI (reference sequence). The CDR3 has 13 amino acids. CDR3 loop: CASSSGAPYGYTF. Written as DNA, the CDR3 is TGTGCCAGCTCATCAGGGGCCCCCTATGGCTACACCTTC.

Details on this clone: The sample has other DNA sequences that encode this CDR3 too. V usage is TRBV19 and J usage is TRBJ2-2; a possible D gene is TRBD1 (5 bases). Trimming stripped 0 bases from V and 2 bases from J, with 7 bases between. The CDR3 is 15 amino acids. Germline V CDR1 and CDR2: LNHDA, SQIVND (reference sequence). This CDR3 is CASSIDDSNTGELFF. The CDR3 nucleotides are TGTGCCAGTAGTATAGATGACAGTAACACCGGGGAGCTGTTTTTT.

This chain uses TRBV5-1 with TRBJ1-1; D call uncertain. The CDR3 is 16 residues long. Trimming left V 1 base short and J 1 base short, with 14 bases between. Germline V CDR1 and CDR2: SGHRS, YFSETQ. DNA for the CDR3: TGCGCCAGCAGCTTGACCCTCTTTGAGTGGAACACTGAAGCTTTCTTT. It translates to CASSLTLFEWNTEAFF.

This clone was picked up a small number of times. This chain joins TRBV7-2 and TRBJ1-2; maybe TRBD1 (6 bases). Trimming pared 8 bases from V and 10 bases from J, leaving 20 bases between. The CDR3 is 13 residues long. Per the germline V gene, CDR1 is SGHTA and CDR2 is FQGNSA. CDR3 sequence reads: CASGPGAFWDYTF. The CDR3 bases are TGTGCCAGCGGACCAGGGGCCTTCTGGGACTACACCTTC.

J is TRBJ2-5 and V is TRBV11-2; D possibly corresponds to TRBD1 (5 bases). The germline gives CDR1 SGHAT, CDR2 FQNNGV. Trimming stripped 3 bases from V and 6 bases from J, with 11 bases between. The CDR3 consists of 13 residues. As DNA, the CDR3 is TGTGCCAGCAGCTTGACAGACGCGAAGACCCAGTACTTC. The encoded protein is CASSLTDAKTQYF. Supplemented by reference TRBV11-2 and TRBJ2-5, the full variable domain reads EAGVAQSPRYKIIEKRQSVAFWCNPISGHATLYWYQQILGQGPKLLIQFQNNGVVDDSQLPKDRFSAERLKGVDSTLKIQPAKLEDSAVYLCASSLTDAKTQYFGPGTRLLVL.

This chain joins TRBV4-1 and TRBJ1-2, with D hard to call. V gave up 4 bases and J gave up 8 bases, with 17 bases separating them. Germline V lookup: CDR1 MGHRA, CDR2 YSYEKL. CDR3 length: 14 amino acids. Written as DNA, the CDR3 is TGCGCCAGCAGCCCCAGGAGGGAGGGCATCGGCTACACCTTC. Protein product: CASSPRREGIGYTF.

V usage is TRBV7-9 and J usage is TRBJ2-1, with 13 bases matching TRBD2. Germline V gene lookup returns CDR1 SEHNR and CDR2 FQNEAQ (reference sequence). With 1 base clipped from V and 4 bases from J, the junction kept 1 base outside the gene matches. There are 16 residues in the CDR3. This chain's CDR3 is CASSLVTSGGYNEQFF. Here the CDR3 DNA reads TGTGCCAGCAGCTTAGTGACTAGCGGGGGGTACAATGAGCAGTTCTTC.

Here the CDR3 reads CASSPPSGGITDTQYF. In nucleotides, the CDR3 is TGTGCCAGCAGCCCTCCTAGCGGGGGAATCACAGATACGCAGTATTTT. The chain links TRBV7-9 to TRBJ2-3, with 10 bases identical to TRBD2. Germline lookup yields CDR1 SEHNR and CDR2 FQNEAQ (reference sequence). The trim removed 5 bases at V and 2 bases at J, leaving 7 bases unmatched. CDR3 length: 16 residues.

The V gene is TRBV2, the J gene TRBJ2-4, with TRBD2 identical over 7 bases. CDR1 is SNHLY, CDR2 FYNNEI, per germline. This CDR3 is built from 17 residues. Losses at the gene ends were 7 bases for V and 3 bases for J; bases not matched to a gene: 15. The CDR3 spells CASTGTTFRVDKNIQYF. DNA of the CDR3: TGTGCCAGCACTGGGACTACCTTTAGGGTTGACAAAAACATTCAGTACTTC.

The chain combines TRBV5-1 with TRBJ2-3; 7 positions match TRBD2. The CDR3 is 14 amino acids. The germline V gene has CDR1 SGHRS and CDR2 YFSETQ. With V trimmed by 4 bases and J by 6 bases, 8 bases remained unmatched. DNA of the CDR3: TGCGCCAGCAGCCTGGGACCCGGGGGGGATACGCAGTATTTT. Translation gives CASSLGPGGDTQYF.

The chain is built from TRBV13 and TRBJ2-2; 16 nucleotides agree with TRBD2. J was trimmed by 6 bases and V by 5 bases; bases with no gene match: 3. This CDR3 has 16 residues. CDR1 is PRHDT, CDR2 FYEKMQ, per germline (reference sequence). The CDR3 protein is CASSPGTSGGAGELFF. For the CDR3, the DNA is TGTGCCAGCAGCCCTGGGACTAGCGGGGGGGCCGGGGAGCTGTTTTTT.

The genes are TRBV19 and TRBJ1-6; 9 bases match TRBD1. There are 15 residues in the CDR3. Germline CDR1 reads LNHDA; CDR2 reads SQIVND (reference sequence). V lost 4 bases, J lost 5 bases, and 3 bases stayed unmatched. The CDR3 bases are TGTGCCAGTAGTACAGGGACAGGGCATAATTCACCCCTCCACTTT. Protein sequence: CASSTGTGHNSPLHF.

The CDR3 DNA reads as TGCGCCAGCAGCTTGGCGCGGCGACAGGTCCCCTACGAGCAGTACTTC. Its translation is CASSLARRQVPYEQYF. This chain uses TRBV5-1 with TRBJ2-7, with TRBD1 as a possible D gene (6 bases). Trimming pared 0 bases from V and 2 bases from J, leaving 15 bases between. This CDR3 is built from 16 residues. Germline-derived CDR1 and CDR2 are SGHRS and YFSETQ.

The chain has TRBV5-8 and TRBJ1-4; 8 bases line up with TRBD1. J was trimmed by 4 bases and V by 4 bases; bases with no gene match: 6. The CDR3 covers 15 residues. The germline gives CDR1 SGHTS, CDR2 YDEGEE. CDR3 bases: TGTGCCAGCAGCGGTGGACAGGGTCATAATGAAAAACTGTTTTTT. This translates into CASSGGQGHNEKLFF.

The chain recombines TRBV28 with TRBJ1-5; 10 bases align to TRBD1. Per the germline V gene, CDR1 is MDHEN and CDR2 is SYDVKM. The CDR3 extends over 17 amino acids. DNA of the CDR3: TGTGCAAGCCCCCCCGGGACAGGGGACTATAGCAATCAGCCCCAGCATTTT. Amino acid sequence: CASPPGTGDYSNQPQHF.

The chain joins TRBV19 to TRBJ2-2; the match to TRBD1 covers 8 bases. The V segment lost 5 bases and the J segment 4 bases; nucleotides outside the gene matches: 6. CDR1 is LNHDA, CDR2 SQIVND, per germline (reference sequence). CDR3 length equals 15 residues. For the CDR3, the DNA is TGTGCCAGTAGTTCCGGACAGGGAACCACCGGGGAGCTGTTTTTT. Translating gives CASSSGQGTTGELFF.